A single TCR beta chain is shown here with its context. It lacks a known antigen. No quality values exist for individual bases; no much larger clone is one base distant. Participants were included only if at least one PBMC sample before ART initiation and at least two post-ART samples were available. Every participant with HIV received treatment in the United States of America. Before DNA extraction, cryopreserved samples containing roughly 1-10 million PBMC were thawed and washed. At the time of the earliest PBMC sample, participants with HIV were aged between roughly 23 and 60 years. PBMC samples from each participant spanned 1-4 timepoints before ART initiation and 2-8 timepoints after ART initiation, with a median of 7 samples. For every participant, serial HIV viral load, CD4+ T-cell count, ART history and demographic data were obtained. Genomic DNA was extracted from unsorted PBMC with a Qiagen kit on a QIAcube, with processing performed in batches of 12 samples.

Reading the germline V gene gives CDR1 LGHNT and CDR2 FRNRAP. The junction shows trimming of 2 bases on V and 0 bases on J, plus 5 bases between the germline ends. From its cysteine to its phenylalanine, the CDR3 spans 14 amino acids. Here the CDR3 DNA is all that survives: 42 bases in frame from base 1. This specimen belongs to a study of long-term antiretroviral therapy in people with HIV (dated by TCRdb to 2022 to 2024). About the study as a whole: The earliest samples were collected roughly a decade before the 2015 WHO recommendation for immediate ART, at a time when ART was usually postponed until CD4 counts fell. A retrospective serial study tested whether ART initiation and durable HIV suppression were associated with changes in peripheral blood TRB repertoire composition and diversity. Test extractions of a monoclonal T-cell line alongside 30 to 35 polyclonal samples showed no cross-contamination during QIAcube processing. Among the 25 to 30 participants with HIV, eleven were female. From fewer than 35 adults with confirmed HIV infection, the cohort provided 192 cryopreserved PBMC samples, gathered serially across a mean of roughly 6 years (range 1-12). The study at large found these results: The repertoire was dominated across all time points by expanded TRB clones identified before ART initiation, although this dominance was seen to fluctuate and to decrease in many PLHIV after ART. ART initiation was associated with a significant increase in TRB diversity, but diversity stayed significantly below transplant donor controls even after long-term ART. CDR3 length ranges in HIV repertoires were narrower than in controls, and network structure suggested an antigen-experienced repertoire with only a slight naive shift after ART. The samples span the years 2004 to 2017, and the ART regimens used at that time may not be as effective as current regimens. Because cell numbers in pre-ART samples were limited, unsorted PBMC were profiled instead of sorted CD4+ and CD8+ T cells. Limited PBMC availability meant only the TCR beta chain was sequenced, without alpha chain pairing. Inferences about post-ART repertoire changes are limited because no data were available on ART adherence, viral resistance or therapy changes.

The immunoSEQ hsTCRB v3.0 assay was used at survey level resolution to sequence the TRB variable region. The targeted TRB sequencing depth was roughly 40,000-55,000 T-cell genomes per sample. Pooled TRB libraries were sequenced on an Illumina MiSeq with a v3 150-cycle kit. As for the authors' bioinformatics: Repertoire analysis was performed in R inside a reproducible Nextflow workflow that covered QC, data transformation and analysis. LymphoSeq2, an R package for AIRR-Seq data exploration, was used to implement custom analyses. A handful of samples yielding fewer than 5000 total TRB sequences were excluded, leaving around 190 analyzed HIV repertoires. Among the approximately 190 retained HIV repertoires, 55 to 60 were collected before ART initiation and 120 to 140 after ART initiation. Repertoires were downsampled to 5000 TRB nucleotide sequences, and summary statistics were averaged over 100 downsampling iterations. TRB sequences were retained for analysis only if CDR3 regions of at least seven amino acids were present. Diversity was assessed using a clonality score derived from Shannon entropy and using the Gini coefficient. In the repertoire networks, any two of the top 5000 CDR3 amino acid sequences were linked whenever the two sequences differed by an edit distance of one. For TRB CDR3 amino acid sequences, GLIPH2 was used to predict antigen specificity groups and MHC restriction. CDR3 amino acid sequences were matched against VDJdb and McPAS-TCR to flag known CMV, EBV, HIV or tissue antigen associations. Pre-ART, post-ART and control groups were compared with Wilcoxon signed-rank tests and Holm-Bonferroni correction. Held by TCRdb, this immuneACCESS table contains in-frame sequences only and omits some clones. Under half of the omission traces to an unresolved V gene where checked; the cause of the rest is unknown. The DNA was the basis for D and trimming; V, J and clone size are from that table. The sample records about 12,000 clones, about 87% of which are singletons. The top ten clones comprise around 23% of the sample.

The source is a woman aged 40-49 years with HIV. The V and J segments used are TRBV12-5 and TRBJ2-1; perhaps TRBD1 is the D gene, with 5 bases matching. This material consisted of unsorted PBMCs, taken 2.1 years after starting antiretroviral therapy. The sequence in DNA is TGTGCTAGTGGTTTGCAGGGCTCCTACAATGAGCAGTTCTTC. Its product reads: CASGLQGSYNEQFF.